This T cell receptor beta chain emerged from a study of beta chain features in type 1 diabetes. V shed 6 bases and J 4 bases; nucleotides not matched to a gene: 5. The CDR3 runs 15 residues. CDR1 SGHTA and CDR2 FQGNSA come from the germline V gene. The entirety of the isolated RNA underwent reverse transcription, so expressed TCRB transcripts were sequenced. The repertoire was sequenced with immunoSEQ multiplex PCR; TCRdb's copy has only in-frame clones and lacks some. The sample consists of more than 300,000 clones, roughly 8% of them appearing once. Broader study findings: VDJ junctions from type 1 diabetes patients carried fewer insertions and larger deletions. Moderate but significant shortening of TCRB CDR3s was recorded in all four CD4+ subsets from Type 1 diabetes patients. A definitive answer on HLA type influencing TCRB rearrangement was not reached here.

This clone was seen at least ten times. What it recognizes is unknown. Sequencing was carried out using central memory CD4+ T cells from blood. The chain recombines TRBV7-2 with TRBJ2-2; 10 positions match TRBD2. The source of this sequence is a woman aged 18-35 years in good health. CDR3 protein: CASSPRTSGTGELFF. The CDR3, as DNA: TGTGCCAGCAGTCCCCGGACTAGCGGCACCGGGGAGCTGTTTTTT. Using reference TRBV7-2 and TRBJ2-2 for the parts outside the CDR3, the full variable domain is GAGVSQSPSNKVTEKGKDVELRCDPISGHTALYWYRQSLGQGLEFLIYFQGNSAPDKSGLPSDRFSAERTGGSVSTLTIQRTQQEDSAVYLCASSPRTSGTGELFFGEGSRLTVL.